These 13 T cell receptor beta chains originate from one sample sequenced in a study of T cells in Graves' hyperthyroidism and ophthalmopathy. Amplification of TCR beta CDR3 regions was performed using RNA transcripts as template. When the TCR CDR3 underwent first-round RT-PCR, the HTBI primer set was used. A single record per CDR3 protein comes from TCRdb applying MiXCR to the multiplex PCR reads. The profile shows about 600,000 distinct CDR3 sequences, roughly 15% of them singletons. The specimen sequenced was blood. Receptors originate from a woman aged 45-65 years with Graves' ophthalmopathy.

At least ten counts were recorded for this clonotype. The rearrangement uses TRBV28 and TRBJ2-2; D is ambiguous. V was trimmed by 6 bases and J by 3 bases, leaving 11 bases between them. CDR3 length: 14 amino acids. Germline assignment: CDR1 MDHEN and CDR2 SYDVKM. Here the CDR3 DNA reads TGTGCCAGCAGAATCCCTGGGTACACCGGGGAGCTGTTTTTT. The encoded protein is CASRIPGYTGELFF.

In this sample, this clonotype turned up many times. V is TRBV7-2 and J is TRBJ1-2, with 7 bases matching TRBD1. Unmatched junction bases numbered 6, after V lost 1 base and J lost 4 bases. This CDR3 region has 15 residues. The germline V gene has CDR1 SGHTA and CDR2 FQGNSA. Written as DNA, the CDR3 is TGTGCCAGCAGCTTAGGAGGGACAGAGCTCTATGGCTACACCTTC. It translates to CASSLGGTELYGYTF.

The V gene is TRBV28, the J gene TRBJ2-6; perhaps D is TRBD1 or TRBD2 (5 bases each). Germline lookup yields CDR1 MDHEN and CDR2 SYDVKM. The CDR3 covers 20 residues. V was pared by 8 bases and J by 0 bases, with 26 bases between. The CDR3 coding sequence is TGTGCCAGCGGCACCGACCCTCCGGGACCGTTTCCCTCTGGGGCCAACGTCCTGACTTTC. Translation gives CASGTDPPGPFPSGANVLTF.

This clonotype was detected many times. This sequence joins TRBV30 and TRBJ2-2; D is unresolved. The CDR3 totals 12 residues. V lost 3 bases, J lost 6 bases, and 8 bases lay in between. In germline, CDR1 is GTSNPN, CDR2 SVGIG (reference sequence). CDR3 DNA: TGTGCCTGGAGGCGATTACCCGGGGAGCTGTTTTTT. This codes for CAWRRLPGELFF.

There are a few counts of this clonotype. This CDR3 reads CASSLVSGQLATNEKLFF. The CDR3, as DNA: TGTGCCAGCAGTCTTGTCTCCGGGCAGCTCGCAACTAATGAAAAACTGTTTTTT. The rearrangement joins TRBV25-1 to TRBJ1-4; no definite D call. Germline CDR1 is MGHDK and CDR2 is SYGVNS. This CDR3 has 18 amino acids. Trimming removed 5 bases from V and 0 bases from J, with 19 bases in between.

The chain employs TRBV10-3 and TRBJ1-5; perhaps TRBD1 as D (6 bases). V lost 2 bases to trimming and J lost 4 bases, with 18 bases between them. Germline loops: CDR1 ENHRY, CDR2 SYGVKD. CDR3 size: 17 residues. CDR3 coding DNA: TGTGCCATCAGTGAGGGGAATGGGGGGGCACTAAATCAGCCCCAGCATTTT. Its protein is CAISEGNGGALNQPQHF.

This clonotype was counted a single time. The chain carries TRBV7-2 and TRBJ1-2, with a weak D call TRBD1 (6 bases). Trimming took off 2 bases at V and 8 bases at J, with 18 bases between the two ends. Germline values: CDR1 SGHTA, CDR2 FQGNSA. CDR3 length: 15 amino acids. Here the CDR3 DNA reads TGTGCCAGCAGCTTATCCCGGGACACGCTCGGGGGCTACACCTTC. It translates to CASSLSRDTLGGYTF.

The rearrangement uses TRBV5-1 and TRBJ1-1, with D unclear. The CDR3 spans 13 residues. Germline-derived CDR1 and CDR2 are SGHRS and YFSETQ. Trimming took 7 bases from V and 0 from J, leaving 10 bases between them. CDR3 sequence (DNA): TGCGCCAGCGGGAACAGTATGAACACTGAAGCTTTCTTT. This translates into CASGNSMNTEAFF.

This clonotype was detected ten times or more. The V gene is TRBV11-1, the J gene TRBJ2-1; D remains ambiguous. The CDR3 runs 13 residues. Germline V gene sequence: CDR1 SGHAT, CDR2 FQDESV (reference sequence). Trimming left V 3 bases short and J 5 bases short, with 8 bases between. Here the CDR3 DNA reads TGTGCCAGCAGCTTTGAGATAAACAATGAGCAGTTCTTC. It specifies CASSFEINNEQFF.

This clonotype came up a few times. The V call is TRBV27, the J call TRBJ2-1; 11 bases match TRBD2. Looked up from germline, CDR1 is MNHEY and CDR2 is SMNVEV (reference sequence). The CDR3 sequence is 18 residues long. V shed 5 bases, J shed 0 bases, and the junction held 9 bases outside the gene matches. The CDR3 region has the DNA TGTGCCAGCAGTCTGGGACTAGCGGTCAAGCACTCCTACAATGAGCAGTTCTTC. As protein: CASSLGLAVKHSYNEQFF.

Many counts were recorded for this clonotype. The chain links TRBV15 to TRBJ2-5; TRBD2 matches at 15 bases. Trimming took 1 base from V and 4 from J; bases not matched to a gene: 4. Germline V lookup: CDR1 LNHNV, CDR2 YYDKDF (reference sequence). This CDR3 has 17 residues. CDR3 nucleotide sequence: TGTGCCACCAGCAGAGGGACTAGCGGGAGGGCCAGAGAGACCCAGTACTTC. It yields the protein CATSRGTSGRARETQYF. Combining the CDR3 with reference TRBV15 and TRBJ2-5 gives the whole variable domain DAMVIQNPRYQVTQFGKPVTLSCSQTLNHNVMYWYQQKSSQAPKLLFHYYDKDFNNEADTPDNFQSRRPNTSFCFLDIRSPGLGDTAMYLCATSRGTSGRARETQYFGPGTRLLVL.

This clonotype was recorded many times. This sequence joins TRBV20-1 and TRBJ2-5; the D gene is possibly TRBD1 (6 bases). Trimming left V 3 bases short and J 1 base short, with 12 bases between. The germline V gene encodes CDR1 DFQATT and CDR2 SNEGSKA (reference sequence). The CDR3 is made up of 14 amino acids. In nucleotides, the CDR3 is TGCAGTGCTAGTCCAGGACAGACCCAAGAGACCCAGTACTTC. It yields the protein CSASPGQTQETQYF.

The chain has TRBV4-2 and TRBJ2-1; 8 bases match TRBD2. This CDR3 contains 15 residues. Germline V gene lookup returns CDR1 LGHNA and CDR2 YNFKEQ. The J segment lost 9 bases and the V segment lost 4 bases, leaving 11 bases of the junction unmatched. This CDR3 is CASSPTRTSRVEQFF. CDR3 in DNA: TGTGCCAGCAGCCCAACAAGGACTAGCAGGGTTGAGCAGTTCTTC.